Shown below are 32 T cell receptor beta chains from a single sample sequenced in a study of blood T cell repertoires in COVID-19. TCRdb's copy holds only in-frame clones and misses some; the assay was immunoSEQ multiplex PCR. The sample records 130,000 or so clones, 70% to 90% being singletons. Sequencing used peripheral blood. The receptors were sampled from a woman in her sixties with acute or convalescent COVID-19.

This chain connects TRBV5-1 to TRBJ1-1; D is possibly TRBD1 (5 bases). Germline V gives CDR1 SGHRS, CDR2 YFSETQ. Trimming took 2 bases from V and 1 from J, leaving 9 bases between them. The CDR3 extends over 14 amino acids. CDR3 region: CASSFGGGNTEAFF. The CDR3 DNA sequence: TGCGCCAGCAGCTTTGGCGGGGGGAACACTGAAGCTTTCTTT.

As DNA, the CDR3 is TGTGCCAGCAGCCGCGGGGGGGCATTAGTCAATGAGCAGTTCTTC. Residues: CASSRGGALVNEQFF. V is TRBV7-3 and J is TRBJ2-1, with 9 bases lining up with TRBD2. The CDR3 sequence is 15 residues long. V dropped 5 bases and J dropped 6; count of bases not matched to a gene: 8. CDR1 and CDR2 from the germline V gene are SGHTA and FQGTGA.

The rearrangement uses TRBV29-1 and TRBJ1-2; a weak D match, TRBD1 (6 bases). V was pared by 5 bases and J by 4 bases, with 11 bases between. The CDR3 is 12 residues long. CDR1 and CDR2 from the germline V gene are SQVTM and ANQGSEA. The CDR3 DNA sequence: TGCAGCGTTCCCCAGGGGTTCTATGGCTACACCTTC. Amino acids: CSVPQGFYGYTF.

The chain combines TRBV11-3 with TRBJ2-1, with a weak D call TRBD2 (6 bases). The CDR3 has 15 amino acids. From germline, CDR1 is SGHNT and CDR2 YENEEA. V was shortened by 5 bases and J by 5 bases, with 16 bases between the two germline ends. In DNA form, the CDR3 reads TGTGCCAGCAGCCCTTATGGGACTGCCGACAATGAGCAGTTCTTC. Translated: CASSPYGTADNEQFF.

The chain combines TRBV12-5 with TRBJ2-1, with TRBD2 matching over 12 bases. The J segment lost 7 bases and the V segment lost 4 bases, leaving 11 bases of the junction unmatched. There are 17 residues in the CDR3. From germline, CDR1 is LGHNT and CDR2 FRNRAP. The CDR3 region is CASGYKPLAGGLNEQFF. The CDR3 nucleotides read TGTGCTAGTGGTTATAAACCCCTAGCGGGGGGGCTTAATGAGCAGTTCTTC. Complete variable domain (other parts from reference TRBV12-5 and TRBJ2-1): DARVTQTPRHKVTEMGQEVTMRCQPILGHNTVFWYRQTMMQGLELLAYFRNRAPLDDSGMPKDRFSAEMPDATLATLKIQPSEPRDSAVYFCASGYKPLAGGLNEQFFGPGTRLTVL.

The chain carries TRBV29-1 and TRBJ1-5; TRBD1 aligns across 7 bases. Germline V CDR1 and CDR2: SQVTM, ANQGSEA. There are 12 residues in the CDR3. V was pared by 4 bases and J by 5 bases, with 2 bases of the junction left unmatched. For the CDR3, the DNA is TGCAGCGTTGGGGACAGATATCAGCCCCAGCATTTT. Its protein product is CSVGDRYQPQHF.

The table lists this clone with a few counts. Written as DNA, the CDR3 is TGTGCCAGCAGTATACACGCTAATTCACCCCTCCACTTT. Amino acid sequence: CASSIHANSPLHF. The chain is built from TRBV12-3 or TRBV12-4 and TRBJ1-6; D ambiguous. Trimming removed 5 bases from V and 6 bases from J, with 8 bases in between. The CDR3 consists of 13 residues.

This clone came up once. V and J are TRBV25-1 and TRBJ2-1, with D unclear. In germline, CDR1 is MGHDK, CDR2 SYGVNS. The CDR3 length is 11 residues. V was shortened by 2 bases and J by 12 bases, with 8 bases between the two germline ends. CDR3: CASSERHVQFF. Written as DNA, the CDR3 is TGTGCCAGCAGTGAACGACATGTGCAGTTCTTC.

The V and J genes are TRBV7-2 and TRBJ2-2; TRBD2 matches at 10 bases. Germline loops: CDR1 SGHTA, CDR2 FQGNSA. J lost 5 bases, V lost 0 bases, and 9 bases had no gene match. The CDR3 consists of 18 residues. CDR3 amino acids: CASSLALSGGAWTGELFF. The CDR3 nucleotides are TGTGCCAGCAGCTTAGCACTGAGCGGGGGGGCTTGGACCGGGGAGCTGTTTTTT.

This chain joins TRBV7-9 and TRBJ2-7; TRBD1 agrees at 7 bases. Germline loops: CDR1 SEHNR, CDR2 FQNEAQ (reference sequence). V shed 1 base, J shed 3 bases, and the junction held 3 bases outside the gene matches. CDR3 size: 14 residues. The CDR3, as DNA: TGTGCCAGCAGCTTAGGGACAGGCCACTACGAGCAGTACTTC. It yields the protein CASSLGTGHYEQYF.

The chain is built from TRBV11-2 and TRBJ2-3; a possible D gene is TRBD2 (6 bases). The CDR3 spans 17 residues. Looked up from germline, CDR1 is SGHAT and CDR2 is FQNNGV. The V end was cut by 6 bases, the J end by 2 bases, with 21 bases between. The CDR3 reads CASSRGLAGRLTDTQYF. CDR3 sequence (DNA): TGTGCCAGCAGTAGGGGTTTGGCGGGGCGCCTCACAGATACGCAGTATTTT.

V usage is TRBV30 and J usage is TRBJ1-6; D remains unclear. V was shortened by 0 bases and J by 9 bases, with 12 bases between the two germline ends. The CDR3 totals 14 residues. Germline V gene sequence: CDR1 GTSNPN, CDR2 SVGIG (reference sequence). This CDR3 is CAWSVVEGRSPLHF. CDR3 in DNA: TGTGCCTGGAGTGTAGTAGAGGGTCGTTCACCCCTCCACTTT.

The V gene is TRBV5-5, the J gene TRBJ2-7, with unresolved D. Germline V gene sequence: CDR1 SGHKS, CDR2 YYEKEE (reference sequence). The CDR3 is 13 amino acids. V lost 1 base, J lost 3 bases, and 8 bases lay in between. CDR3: CASSLSQDYEQYF. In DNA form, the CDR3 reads TGTGCCAGCAGCTTGTCCCAGGACTACGAGCAGTACTTC.

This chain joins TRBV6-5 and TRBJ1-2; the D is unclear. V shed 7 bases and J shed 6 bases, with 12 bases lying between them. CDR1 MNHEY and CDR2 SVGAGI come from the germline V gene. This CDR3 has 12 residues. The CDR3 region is CASTPPRDGYTF. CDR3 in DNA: TGTGCCAGCACCCCCCCCCGTGATGGCTACACCTTC.

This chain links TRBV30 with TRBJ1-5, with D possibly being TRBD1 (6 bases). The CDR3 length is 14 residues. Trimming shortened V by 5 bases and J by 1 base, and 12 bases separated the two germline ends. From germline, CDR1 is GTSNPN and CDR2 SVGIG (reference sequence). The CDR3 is CAWGLDRSNQPQHF. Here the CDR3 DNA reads TGTGCCTGGGGTCTCGACAGGAGCAATCAGCCCCAGCATTTT.

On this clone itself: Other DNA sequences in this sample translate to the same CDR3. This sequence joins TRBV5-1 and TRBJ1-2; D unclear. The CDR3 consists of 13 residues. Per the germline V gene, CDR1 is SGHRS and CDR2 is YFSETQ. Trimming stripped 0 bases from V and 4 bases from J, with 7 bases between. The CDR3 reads CASSLVASYGYTF. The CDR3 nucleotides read TGCGCCAGCAGCTTGGTGGCATCCTATGGCTACACCTTC.

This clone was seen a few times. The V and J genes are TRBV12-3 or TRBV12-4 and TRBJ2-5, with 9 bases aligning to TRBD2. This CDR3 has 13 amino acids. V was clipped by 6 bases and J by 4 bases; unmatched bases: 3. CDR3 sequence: CASRIAGAETQYF. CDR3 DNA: TGTGCCAGCAGAATAGCGGGGGCAGAGACCCAGTACTTC.

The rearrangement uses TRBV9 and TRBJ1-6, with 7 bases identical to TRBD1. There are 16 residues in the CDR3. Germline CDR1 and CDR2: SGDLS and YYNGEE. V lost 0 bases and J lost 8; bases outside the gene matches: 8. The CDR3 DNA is TGTGCCAGCAGCGTAGATGAGACAGGGTTTCATTCACCCCTCCACTTT. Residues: CASSVDETGFHSPLHF.

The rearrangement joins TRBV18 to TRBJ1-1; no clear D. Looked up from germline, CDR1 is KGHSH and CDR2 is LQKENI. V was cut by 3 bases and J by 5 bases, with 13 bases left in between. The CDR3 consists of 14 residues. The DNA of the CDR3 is TGTGCCAGCTCACCGCCCGGGGTGAGAACTGAAGCTTTCTTT. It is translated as CASSPPGVRTEAFF.

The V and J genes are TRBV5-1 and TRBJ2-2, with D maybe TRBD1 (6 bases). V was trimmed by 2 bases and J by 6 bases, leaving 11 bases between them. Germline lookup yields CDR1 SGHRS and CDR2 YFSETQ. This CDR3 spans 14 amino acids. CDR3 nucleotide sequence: TGCGCCAGCAGCTTCTTGGGGGCGCCCGGGGAGCTGTTTTTT. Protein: CASSFLGAPGELFF.

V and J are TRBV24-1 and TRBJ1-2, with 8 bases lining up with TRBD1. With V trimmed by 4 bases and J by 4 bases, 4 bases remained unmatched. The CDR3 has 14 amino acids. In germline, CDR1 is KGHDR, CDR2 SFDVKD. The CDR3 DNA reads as TGTGCCACCAGTGACCAAGGACAGGGCTATGGCTACACCTTC. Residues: CATSDQGQGYGYTF.

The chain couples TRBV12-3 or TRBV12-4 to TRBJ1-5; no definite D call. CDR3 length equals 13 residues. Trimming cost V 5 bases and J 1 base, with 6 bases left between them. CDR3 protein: CASSILSNQPQHF. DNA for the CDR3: TGTGCCAGCAGTATACTAAGCAATCAGCCCCAGCATTTT.

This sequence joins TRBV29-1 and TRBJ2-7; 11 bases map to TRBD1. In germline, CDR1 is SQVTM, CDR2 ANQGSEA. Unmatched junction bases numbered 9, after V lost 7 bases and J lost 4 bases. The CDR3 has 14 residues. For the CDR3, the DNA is TGCAGCGCCGCCGGGACAGGGGGTCTTTACGAGCAGTACTTC. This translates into CSAAGTGGLYEQYF.

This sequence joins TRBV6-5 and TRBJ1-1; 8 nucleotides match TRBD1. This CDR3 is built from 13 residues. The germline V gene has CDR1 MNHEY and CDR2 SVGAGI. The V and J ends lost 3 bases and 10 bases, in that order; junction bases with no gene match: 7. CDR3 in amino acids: CASSYWQGAGAFF. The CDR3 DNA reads TGTGCCAGCAGTTATTGGCAGGGGGCAGGAGCTTTCTTT.

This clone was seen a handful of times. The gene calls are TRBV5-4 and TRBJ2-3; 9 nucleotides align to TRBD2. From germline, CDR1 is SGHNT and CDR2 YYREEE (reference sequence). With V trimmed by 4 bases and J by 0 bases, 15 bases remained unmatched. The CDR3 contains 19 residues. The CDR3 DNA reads TGTGCCAGCAGCGCCGGGAGGCTAGCGGGGTTTCCTAGCACAGATACGCAGTATTTT. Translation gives CASSAGRLAGFPSTDTQYF.

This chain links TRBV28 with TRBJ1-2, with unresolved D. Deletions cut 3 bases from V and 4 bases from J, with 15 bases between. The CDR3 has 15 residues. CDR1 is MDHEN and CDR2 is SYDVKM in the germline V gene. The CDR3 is CASSFDLSRFYGYTF. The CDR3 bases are TGTGCCAGCAGTTTCGACTTAAGCCGATTCTATGGCTACACCTTC.

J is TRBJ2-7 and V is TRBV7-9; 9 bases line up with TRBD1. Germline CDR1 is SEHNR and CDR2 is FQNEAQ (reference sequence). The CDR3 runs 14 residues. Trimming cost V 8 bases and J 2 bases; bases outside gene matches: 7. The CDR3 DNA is TGTGCCAGCCTTCCGGGACAGGGACCCTACGAGCAGTACTTC. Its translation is CASLPGQGPYEQYF.

As DNA, the CDR3 is TGTGCCAGCAAAACAGGGTTTCACACTGAAGCTTTCTTT. Protein: CASKTGFHTEAFF. The chain has TRBV28 and TRBJ1-1, with a tentative D call TRBD1 (6 bases). The CDR3 has 13 amino acids. The V end was cut by 7 bases, the J end by 3 bases, with 12 bases between. The V gene's germline CDR1 is MDHEN and CDR2 SYDVKM.

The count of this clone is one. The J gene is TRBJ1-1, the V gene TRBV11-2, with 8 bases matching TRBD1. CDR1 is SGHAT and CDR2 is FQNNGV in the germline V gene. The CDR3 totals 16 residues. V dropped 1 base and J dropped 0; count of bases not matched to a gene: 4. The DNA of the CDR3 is TGTGCCAGCAGCTTAGTTCCGACAGGGGTGAACACTGAAGCTTTCTTT. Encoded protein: CASSLVPTGVNTEAFF.

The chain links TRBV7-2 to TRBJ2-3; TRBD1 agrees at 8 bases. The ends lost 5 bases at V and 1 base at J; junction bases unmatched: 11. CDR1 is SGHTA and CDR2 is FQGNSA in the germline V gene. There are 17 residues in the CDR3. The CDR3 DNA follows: TGTGCCAGCAGCCTTGGACAGGGCGTTTTAGGCACAGATACGCAGTATTTT. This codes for CASSLGQGVLGTDTQYF.

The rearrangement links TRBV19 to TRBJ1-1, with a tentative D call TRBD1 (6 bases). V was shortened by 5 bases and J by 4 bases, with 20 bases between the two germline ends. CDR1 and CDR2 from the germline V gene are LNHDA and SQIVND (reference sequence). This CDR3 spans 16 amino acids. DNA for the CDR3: TGTGCCAGTAGTCCCCTTGGGGGGGGGCCCGGCACTGAAGCTTTCTTT. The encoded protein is CASSPLGGGPGTEAFF.

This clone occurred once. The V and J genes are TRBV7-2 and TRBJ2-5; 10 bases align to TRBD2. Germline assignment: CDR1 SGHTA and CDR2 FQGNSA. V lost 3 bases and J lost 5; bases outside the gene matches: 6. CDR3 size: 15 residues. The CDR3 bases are TGTGCCAGCAGCTTTAATAGCGGGGGGAGGGAGACCCAGTACTTC. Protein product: CASSFNSGGRETQYF.